This T cell receptor beta chain was found in a study of CD8 T cells in Susac syndrome. Findings and limits, study-wide: The number of individuals included in the study's TCR sequencing and HLA analysis was acknowledged as relatively small.

Concerning this clonotype: As yet, its antigen is unknown.

Sequencing targeted TCR beta in T cells from blood (CD8+ and CD4+). This CDR3 comprises 16 residues. Germline lookup yields CDR1 SEHNR and CDR2 FQNEAQ (reference sequence). Trimming left V 0 bases short and J 1 base short, with 10 bases between. After extraction with the RNeasy kit, about 0.45 to 1 ug of the RNA was reverse transcribed using random hexamers. MiXCR, applied by TCRdb to the immunoSEQ multiplex PCR reads, yields one record per CDR3 protein. This table holds around 190,000 distinct CDR3 sequences, 85% to 95% found once. Input material: CD4+ T cells from PBMCs. The sequence was obtained from a human donor in good health. The chain couples TRBV7-9 to TRBJ2-4; D may be TRBD1 (5 bases). The CDR3 bases are TGTGCCAGCAGCTTAGCGGGGCCTTCCGCCAAAAACATTCAGTACTTC. Amino acid sequence: CASSLAGPSAKNIQYF.